This entry lists 27 T cell receptor beta chains sequenced from one sample in a study of patients and donors after allogeneic stem cell transplantation. TCRdb analysed the RT-PCR reads with MiXCR anew, one entry per CDR3 protein. The table has fewer than 200,000 distinct CDR3 sequences, approximately 30% seen once. Source material: blood, either unsorted or a sorted T cell fraction (not recorded which). The receptors were sampled from a human donor who was either an allogeneic HSCT recipient or a stem cell or donor lymphocyte infusion donor (not recorded which). It is not recorded whose cells these are; they may come from a transplant donor.

The chain is built from TRBV18 and TRBJ2-5; the D is unclear. The germline V and J ends were trimmed by 3 bases and 0 bases, with 11 bases remaining between them. The germline gives CDR1 KGHSH, CDR2 LQKENI. This CDR3 is built from 15 residues. CDR3 protein: CASSPSVANQETQYF. CDR3 coding DNA: TGTGCCAGCTCACCCTCGGTGGCAAACCAAGAGACCCAGTACTTC.

This clonotype occurred a few times. V and J are TRBV25-1 and TRBJ1-4, with 8 positions matching TRBD1. The J segment lost 7 bases and the V segment lost 2 bases, leaving 3 bases of the junction unmatched. Germline V gene sequence: CDR1 MGHDK, CDR2 SYGVNS. The CDR3 contains 14 residues. CDR3 residues: CASSEADRAEKLFF. For the CDR3, the DNA is TGTGCCAGCAGTGAAGCGGACAGGGCTGAAAAACTGTTTTTT.

This clonotype showed up just a few times. This chain joins TRBV3-1 and TRBJ1-4; D is ambiguous. The CDR3 has 16 residues. V lost 0 bases to trimming and J lost 1 base, with 9 bases between them. Germline loops: CDR1 LGHDT, CDR2 YNNKEL (reference sequence). This chain's CDR3 is CASSQDYSLTNEKLFF. CDR3 in DNA: TGTGCCAGCAGCCAAGATTACAGCCTAACTAATGAAAAACTGTTTTTT.

The genes are TRBV6-2 or TRBV6-3 and TRBJ2-7; 7 bases are shared with TRBD1. The V gene end was trimmed by 6 bases and the J gene end by 2 bases; junction bases not matched to a gene: 7. Per germline, CDR1 MNHEY and CDR2 SVGEGT. This CDR3 spans 14 amino acids. The DNA of the CDR3 is TGTGCCAGCAGCTTCACCGGGACAGCCTACGAGCAGTACTTC. As protein: CASSFTGTAYEQYF.

This clonotype was counted a few times. The V call is TRBV20-1, the J call TRBJ2-1; possible D gene TRBD1, 6 bases. Germline values: CDR1 DFQATT, CDR2 SNEGSKA (reference sequence). The V gene lost 6 bases and the J gene lost 3 bases, with 9 bases spanning the gap. The CDR3 extends over 12 amino acids. The CDR3 DNA is TGCAGTGCCCCGGACAGCTACAATGAGCAGTTCTTC. Protein product: CSAPDSYNEQFF.

The V call is TRBV7-9, the J call TRBJ2-7; TRBD2 matches at 11 bases. V lost 1 base to trimming and J lost 4 bases; unmatched junction nucleotides: 3. CDR3 length: 15 amino acids. Germline CDR1 SEHNR, CDR2 FQNEAQ (reference sequence). The CDR3, as DNA: TGTGCCAGCAGCTTAGAGGGACTAGCGGATTACGAGCAGTACTTC. Residues: CASSLEGLADYEQYF.

This clonotype has more than one count but fewer than ten. This chain links TRBV25-1 with TRBJ1-1; weak D call: TRBD1 (5 bases). The V end was cut by 7 bases, the J end by 0 bases, with 21 bases between. CDR1 MGHDK and CDR2 SYGVNS come from the germline V gene. The CDR3 contains 17 residues. For the CDR3, the DNA is TGTGCCAGCATCCTAAACCGACTCAGGGTCTTGAACACTGAAGCTTTCTTT. Translated: CASILNRLRVLNTEAFF. Using reference TRBV25-1 and TRBJ1-1 for the parts outside the CDR3, the full variable domain is EADIYQTPRYLVIGTGKKITLECSQTMGHDKMYWYQQDPGMELHLIHYSYGVNSTEKGDLSSESTVSRIRTEHFPLTLESARPSHTSQYLCASILNRLRVLNTEAFFGQGTRLTVV.

This clonotype was counted a few times. The gene calls are TRBV28 and TRBJ1-1; the D gene is possibly TRBD1 (6 bases). The CDR3 spans 14 residues. V gave up 5 bases and J gave up 3 bases, with 13 bases separating them. The V gene's germline CDR1 is MDHEN and CDR2 SYDVKM. CDR3 nucleotides: TGTGCCAGCAGTCCGCCGGACAGACACACTGAAGCTTTCTTT. Translated: CASSPPDRHTEAFF.

The rearrangement uses TRBV4-3 and TRBJ2-1, with D hard to call. V was clipped by 0 bases and J by 6 bases, with 6 bases between them. The CDR3 consists of 13 residues. Germline CDR1 LGHNA, CDR2 YSLEER. The DNA for the CDR3 is TGCGCCAGCAGCCAAGATGGGCGCAATGAGCAGTTCTTC. Amino acids: CASSQDGRNEQFF.

The sample holds many counts of this clonotype. The rearrangement uses TRBV6-5 and TRBJ1-2, with TRBD1 matching over 10 bases. The CDR3 is 15 amino acids. J gave up 4 bases and V 5 bases, and 7 bases lay outside the gene matches. CDR1 MNHEY and CDR2 SVGAGI come from the germline V gene. CDR3 nucleotides: TGTGCCAGCAGTACCAGACAGGGGGCCGCCTATGGCTACACCTTC. Protein: CASSTRQGAAYGYTF.

The rearrangement links TRBV20-1 to TRBJ2-1, with 10 bases lining up with TRBD1. Per the germline V gene, CDR1 is DFQATT and CDR2 is SNEGSKA (reference sequence). The CDR3 is 14 residues long. V lost 2 bases, J lost 4 bases, and 2 bases stayed unmatched. CDR3 amino acids: CSARRDRGYNEQFF. CDR3 sequence (DNA): TGCAGTGCTAGAAGGGACAGGGGTTACAATGAGCAGTTCTTC.

The chain uses TRBV9 and TRBJ2-3; 13 nucleotides match TRBD2. The CDR3 is 19 amino acids. The germline gives CDR1 SGDLS, CDR2 YYNGEE. The junction had 11 bases not matched to a gene; V was cut back by 0 bases and J by 4 bases. CDR3 loop: CASSVGPWTSGRGADTQYF. In DNA form, the CDR3 reads TGTGCCAGCAGCGTAGGCCCGTGGACTAGCGGGAGAGGGGCAGATACGCAGTATTTT.

This clonotype was picked up a small number of times. The chain recombines TRBV12-3 or TRBV12-4 with TRBJ2-5; D not certain. The CDR3 runs to 13 residues. V dropped 7 bases and J dropped 9 bases, with 18 bases sitting between them. The CDR3 region has the DNA TGTGCCAGCACCTCAAGGAAGGGCCTCGCCCAGTACTTC. The encoded protein is CASTSRKGLAQYF.

V is TRBV7-2 and J is TRBJ2-1; 8 bases align to TRBD2. The V segment lost 5 bases and the J segment 8 bases; nucleotides outside the gene matches: 11. From germline, CDR1 is SGHTA and CDR2 FQGNSA. The CDR3 sequence is 15 residues long. CDR3 amino acids: CASSNYGTSHYEQFF. CDR3 coding DNA: TGTGCCAGCAGCAACTACGGGACTAGTCATTATGAGCAGTTCTTC.

This clonotype was recorded a few times. The chain carries TRBV4-3 and TRBJ1-6, with TRBD1 as a possible D gene (6 bases). Germline V gene data show CDR1 as LGHNA and CDR2 as YSLEER. V dropped 3 bases and J dropped 3 bases, with 12 bases sitting between them. The CDR3 is made up of 16 amino acids. This chain's CDR3 is CASSHILDSYNSPLHF. CDR3 sequence (DNA): TGCGCCAGCAGCCACATATTGGACAGCTATAATTCACCCCTCCACTTT.

This clonotype occurred many times. In nucleotides, the CDR3 is TGCAGCGTTAGGGGGGACCTCAATCAGCCCCAGCATTTT. The encoded protein is CSVRGDLNQPQHF. This chain uses TRBV29-1 with TRBJ1-5, with a tentative D call TRBD1 (6 bases). CDR1 is SQVTM and CDR2 is ANQGSEA in the germline V gene. This CDR3 region has 13 residues. V gave up 5 bases and J gave up 3 bases, with 11 bases separating them.

This sequence joins TRBV5-6 and TRBJ2-3; D is uncertain. The CDR3 loop spans 16 amino acids. V was shortened by 1 base and J by 1 base, with 13 bases between the two germline ends. Germline V gene lookup returns CDR1 SGHDT and CDR2 YYEEEE. CDR3 in amino acids: CASSLIRSGGTDTQYF. The CDR3, as DNA: TGTGCCAGCAGCTTGATTCGGTCTGGGGGCACAGATACGCAGTATTTT.

This clonotype has only a few counts. J is TRBJ1-1 and V is TRBV6-1, with TRBD1 identical over 9 bases. V lost 3 bases, J lost 1 base, and 9 bases stayed unmatched. The CDR3 runs 17 residues. Germline CDR1 and CDR2: MNHNS and SASEGT. CDR3: CASSDPGTGTGNTEAFF. CDR3 coding DNA: TGTGCCAGCAGTGACCCCGGGACAGGGACCGGGAACACTGAAGCTTTCTTT.

This clonotype was observed a few times. The rearrangement links TRBV20-1 to TRBJ2-7, with D perhaps being TRBD1 or TRBD2 (5 bases each). CDR1 is DFQATT, CDR2 SNEGSKA, per germline (reference sequence). The CDR3 has 13 amino acids. The ends were cut back, 6 bases at V and 2 bases at J, with 14 bases in the middle. CDR3 nucleotides: TGCAGTGCCTGGGACGGGAATACCTACGAGCAGTACTTC. Amino acids: CSAWDGNTYEQYF.

The chain combines TRBV7-2 with TRBJ2-3, with no clear D. V lost 2 bases and J lost 6, with 9 bases in between. Germline CDR1 is SGHTA and CDR2 is FQGNSA. The CDR3 totals 13 residues. The CDR3 here is CASSLSARDTQYF. Written as DNA, the CDR3 is TGTGCCAGCAGCTTATCAGCTCGGGATACGCAGTATTTT.

There are a few counts of this clonotype. The J gene is TRBJ2-1, the V gene TRBV7-9, with 9 bases fitting TRBD1. This CDR3 comprises 15 residues. Trimming at V came to 3 bases and at J to 4 bases, leaving 4 bases not matched to a gene. Germline CDR1 reads SEHNR; CDR2 reads FQNEAQ (reference sequence). This chain's CDR3 is CASSFTGGAYNEQFF. The CDR3 nucleotides read TGTGCCAGCAGCTTTACAGGGGGCGCATACAATGAGCAGTTCTTC.

This clonotype occurred a few times. This chain joins TRBV7-6 and TRBJ1-4, with TRBD1 identical over 10 bases. Trimming at V came to 0 bases and at J to 7 bases, leaving 8 bases not matched to a gene. The CDR3 runs 17 residues. Germline values: CDR1 SGHVS, CDR2 FNYEAQ. CDR3: CASSLAADRGHGEKLFF. The CDR3 region has the DNA TGTGCCAGCAGCTTAGCCGCCGACAGGGGGCATGGTGAAAAACTGTTTTTT.

This rearrangement joins TRBV19 to TRBJ2-1; 8 bases fit TRBD1. With V trimmed by 5 bases and J by 4 bases, 4 bases remained unmatched. CDR1 is LNHDA and CDR2 is SQIVND in the germline V gene (reference sequence). There are 14 residues in the CDR3. In nucleotides, the CDR3 is TGTGCCAGTAGTTCCGACAGGGGATACAATGAGCAGTTCTTC. This gives the protein CASSSDRGYNEQFF.

This clonotype was counted ten times or more. The chain recombines TRBV10-1 with TRBJ2-5; 10 positions match TRBD1. The V segment lost 0 bases and the J segment 3 bases; nucleotides outside the gene matches: 10. The CDR3 is 18 residues long. Germline V gene sequence: CDR1 WNHNN, CDR2 SYGVQD (reference sequence). CDR3 nucleotides: TGCGCCAGCAGTGAGTCGATCTTCGGACAGGGGGGTAAAGAGACCCAGTACTTC. Translation gives CASSESIFGQGGKETQYF.

This clonotype was seen repeatedly, ten times or more. This chain connects TRBV6-5 to TRBJ1-4; TRBD1 agrees at 7 bases. V lost 4 bases, J lost 5 bases, and 1 base stayed unmatched. CDR3 size: 13 residues. Germline CDR1 and CDR2: MNHEY and SVGAGI. CDR3 in amino acids: CASSSGQNEKLFF. The CDR3 bases are TGTGCCAGCAGTTCGGGACAGAATGAAAAACTGTTTTTT.

This clonotype has more than one count but fewer than ten. The genes are TRBV24-1 and TRBJ2-2; D ambiguous. CDR1 is KGHDR, CDR2 SFDVKD, per germline. V gave up 7 bases and J gave up 4 bases, with 12 bases separating them. CDR3 length: 14 residues. In nucleotides, the CDR3 is TGTGCCACCAGGGGCGGCAGTTTCACCGGGGAGCTGTTTTTT. Its protein product is CATRGGSFTGELFF.

This clonotype has a single count. This chain connects TRBV15 to TRBJ1-2; TRBD1 matches 10 bases. The V segment lost 3 bases and the J segment 3 bases; nucleotides outside the gene matches: 10. The CDR3 has 17 residues. Germline values: CDR1 LNHNV, CDR2 YYDKDF (reference sequence). This CDR3 is CATSRLGQGVRHYGYTF. The CDR3 bases are TGTGCCACCAGCAGGCTAGGACAGGGGGTCCGGCACTATGGCTACACCTTC.